The sequence of this T cell receptor beta chain was determined in a study of blood T cell repertoires in COVID-19. The sample holds a few counts of this clone. The ends were cut back, 6 bases at V and 0 bases at J, with 8 bases in the middle. The CDR3 runs to 14 residues. Germline lookup yields CDR1 SNHLY and CDR2 FYNNEI. Clones were read by immunoSEQ multiplex PCR, and TCRdb kept only the in-frame ones, dropping some. The data hold 200,000 or so clones, with roughly 85% observed a single time. The V and J genes are TRBV2 and TRBJ2-2, with D uncertain. This clonotype was obtained from a woman aged 25 to 39 with acute or convalescent COVID-19. Sequenced material: peripheral blood. CDR3: CASSPRANTGELFF. The CDR3, as DNA: TGTGCCAGCAGCCCGAGAGCGAACACCGGGGAGCTGTTTTTT.